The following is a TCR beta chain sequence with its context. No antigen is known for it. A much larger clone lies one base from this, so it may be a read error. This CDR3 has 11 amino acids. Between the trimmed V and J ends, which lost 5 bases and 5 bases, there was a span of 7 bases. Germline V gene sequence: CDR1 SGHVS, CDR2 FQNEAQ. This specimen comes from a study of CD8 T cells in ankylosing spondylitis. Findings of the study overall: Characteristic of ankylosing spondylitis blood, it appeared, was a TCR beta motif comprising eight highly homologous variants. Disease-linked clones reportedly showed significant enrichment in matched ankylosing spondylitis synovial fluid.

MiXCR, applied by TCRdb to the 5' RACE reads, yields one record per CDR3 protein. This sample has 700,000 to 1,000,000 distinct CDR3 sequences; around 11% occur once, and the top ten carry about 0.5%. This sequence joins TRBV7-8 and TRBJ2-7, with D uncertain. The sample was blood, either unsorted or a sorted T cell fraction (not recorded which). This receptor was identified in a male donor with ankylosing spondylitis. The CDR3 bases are TGTGCCAGCAGCAAAAAGCACGAGCAGTACTTC. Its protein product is CASSKKHEQYF. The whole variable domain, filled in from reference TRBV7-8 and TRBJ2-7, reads GAGVSQSPRYKVAKRGQDVALRCDPISGHVSLFWYQQALGQGPEFLTYFQNEAQLDKSGLPSDRFFAERPEGSVSTLKIQRTQQEDSAVYLCASSKKHEQYFGPGTRLTVT.